This T cell receptor beta chain emerged from a study of Ad26.COV2.S vaccination and SARS-CoV-2 variants. The wider study: The COV1001 Ad26.COV2.S trial arm included the donor.

Using immunoSEQ multiplex PCR, the repertoire was profiled, and TCRdb retains in-frame clones only, with some absent. The sample contains about 240,000 clones, 70% to 90% of which appear only once. The V gene end was trimmed by 7 bases and the J gene end by 0 bases; junction bases not matched to a gene: 7. The CDR3 totals 16 residues. The germline V gene encodes CDR1 MNHEY and CDR2 SMNVEV (reference sequence). Study conclusions and caveats: While placebo recipients had lower spike-specific TCR breadth, vaccine recipients had more.

Treatment meaning: over 15 received Ad26.COV2.S at low or high dose, single or two shots; about five received placebo; per-sample allocation not given. On day 63 after the first injection, vaccine and placebo recipients gave samples. As to this clone: Its matching antigen is unknown.

This material consisted of peripheral blood, taken in a trial of Ad26.COV2.S vaccine versus placebo. The TCR originated in a person between 18 and 65 years old who received the Ad26.COV2.S COVID-19 vaccine or a placebo. The chain uses TRBV27 and TRBJ2-2; the match to TRBD2 covers 8 bases. DNA of the CDR3: TGTGCCAGCACCAATAGCGGGACGGCGAACACCGGGGAGCTGTTTTTT. Translated: CASTNSGTANTGELFF.